The entry that follows covers one T cell receptor (beta chain) sequence. The protocol was immunoSEQ multiplex PCR, while the TCRdb copy is restricted to in-frame clones and leaves out a portion. The sample consists of over 150,000 clones, 88% of them appearing once. The sample is drawn from a study of T cell responses to AZD1222 COVID-19 vaccine. The CDR3 totals 12 residues. CDR1 and CDR2 (germline): SGHTA, FQGNSA. V was pared by 4 bases and J by 8 bases, with 11 bases between. Sequenced material: peripheral blood, taken 28 days after the second AZD1222 dose. The chain is built from TRBV7-2 and TRBJ1-1; D remains ambiguous. The TCR was taken from an adult who received the AZD1222 COVID-19 vaccine. CDR3 sequence reads: CASSSPPREAFF. The CDR3 DNA reads as TGTGCCAGCAGCTCCCCCCCCCGGGAAGCTTTCTTT.